These 5 T cell receptor beta chains came from one sample sequenced in a study of chemoradiotherapy in HPV16-positive cancers. The protocol was immunoSEQ multiplex PCR, while the TCRdb copy is restricted to in-frame clones and leaves out a portion. The sample consists of approximately 5,000 clones, 65% to 90% of them appearing once. This specimen was tumor tissue, taken from a patient who underwent chemoradiotherapy. These receptors were taken from a human donor with HPV-associated anogenital cancer.

The chain is built from TRBV30 and TRBJ1-6, with 8 bases identical to TRBD1. V was clipped by 3 bases and J by 7 bases; unmatched bases: 11. The CDR3 has 16 amino acids. In germline, CDR1 is GTSNPN, CDR2 SVGIG (reference sequence). Written as DNA, the CDR3 is TGTGCCTGGAGGAAAAGGACAGGGATCGAAAATTCACCCCTCCACTTT. Translating it yields CAWRKRTGIENSPLHF. Filled out from reference TRBV30 and TRBJ1-6, the complete variable domain reads SQTIHQWPATLVQPVGSPLSLECTVEGTSNPNLYWYRQAAGRGLQLLFYSVGIGQISSEVPQNLSASRPQDRQFILSSKKLLLSDSGFYLCAWRKRTGIENSPLHFGNGTRLTVT.

The V call is TRBV7-2, the J call TRBJ2-5, with 15 bases matching TRBD2. This CDR3 comprises 17 residues. Germline V gene data show CDR1 as SGHTA and CDR2 as FQGNSA. V dropped 3 bases and J dropped 5; count of bases not matched to a gene: 7. The CDR3 sequence: CASSFPGLAGGRETQYF. The CDR3 coding sequence is TGTGCCAGCAGCTTCCCGGGACTAGCGGGGGGCCGGGAGACCCAGTACTTC.

V gene TRBV1 combines with J gene TRBJ2-7; the table calls TRBD1, which could not be checked here. TRBV1 is deemed a pseudogene. This CDR3 has 18 amino acids. CDR3 nucleotide sequence: TGCACCAGCAGCCAAGACCCCCCTAGGACAGGGGGCCTATCCGAGCAGTACTTC. It encodes CTSSQDPPRTGGLSEQYF.

The rearrangement links TRBV5-1 to TRBJ2-1; 7 positions match TRBD2. The J segment lost 4 bases and the V segment lost 2 bases, leaving 12 bases of the junction unmatched. The CDR3 consists of 17 residues. Germline V gives CDR1 SGHRS, CDR2 YFSETQ. The CDR3 spells CASSLGAGSIVYNEQFF. Here the CDR3 DNA reads TGCGCCAGCAGCTTAGGAGCGGGGTCCATCGTTTACAATGAGCAGTTCTTC.

The chain links TRBV5-5 to TRBJ2-5, with D unresolved. Between the trimmed V and J ends, which lost 5 bases and 5 bases, there was a span of 13 bases. This CDR3 has 13 residues. Germline V gene data show CDR1 as SGHKS and CDR2 as YYEKEE (reference sequence). The CDR3 protein is CASRPRTRETQYF. The CDR3, as DNA: TGTGCCAGCAGGCCTAGGACGAGGGAGACCCAGTACTTC.